This entry is about one T cell receptor (beta chain). These data come from a study of cytomegalovirus exposure and HLA in healthy donors. It was with 60 Vbeta and 13 Jbeta primers that the PCR ran. This table comes from immunoSEQ multiplex PCR, and its TCRdb copy is limited to in-frame clones, with some not included. The sample includes under 80,000 clones, 65% to 80% of them seen just once. The CDR3 is made up of 16 amino acids. Per the germline V gene, CDR1 is SNHLY and CDR2 is FYNNEI. V lost 7 bases to trimming and J lost 0 bases; unmatched junction nucleotides: 10. In nominal health when sampled, donors likely had unrecorded immune exposures nonetheless.

The sample was PBMCs. The clonotype comes from a woman aged 25 to 45 in good health and CMV-seronegative. The gene calls are TRBV2 and TRBJ2-7, with 9 nucleotides matching TRBD1. This CDR3 is CASMGTGPRSSYEQYF. CDR3 DNA sequence: TGTGCCAGCATGGGGACAGGGCCTAGAAGCTCCTACGAGCAGTACTTC.